This T cell receptor beta chain is from a study of T cell responses to AZD1222 COVID-19 vaccine. Using immunoSEQ multiplex PCR, the repertoire was profiled, and TCRdb retains in-frame clones only, with some absent. Of nearly 110,000 clones in the sample, roughly 90% were seen once. The sample here was peripheral blood, taken on day 0 of AZD1222 vaccination. The sequence came from an adult in good health.

CDR3 nucleotide sequence: TGTGCCATCAGTTTAGGAAGGGGGCGCGATGCGGATACGCAGTATTTT. It specifies CAISLGRGRDADTQYF. The chain couples TRBV10-3 to TRBJ2-3; 7 nucleotides agree with TRBD1. V lost 5 bases, J lost 6 bases, and 14 bases stayed unmatched. This CDR3 spans 16 amino acids. Germline V lookup: CDR1 ENHRY, CDR2 SYGVKD.